This T cell receptor (beta chain) was recorded in a study of blood T cell repertoires in COVID-19. The protocol was immunoSEQ multiplex PCR, while the TCRdb copy is restricted to in-frame clones and leaves out a portion. The sample includes 200,000 to 300,000 clones, around 85% seen only once; the top ten take around 3.3%. Deletions cut 4 bases from V and 2 bases from J, with 12 bases between. Germline CDR1 MNHEY, CDR2 SMNVEV (reference sequence). The CDR3 runs to 16 residues. Material: PBMCs or T cells enriched from blood (not recorded which). The chain links TRBV27 to TRBJ2-6; D might be TRBD1 (6 bases). The receptor was isolated from a woman between 40 and 55 years old with acute COVID-19. CDR3 in amino acids: CASSSTGTTGANVLTF. CDR3 nucleotide sequence: TGTGCCAGCAGTTCAACCGGGACAACTGGGGCCAACGTCCTGACTTTC.